This T cell receptor beta chain is from a study of vaccination and CD4 T cells after COVID-19. As for the study in general: Between diagnosis and the drawing of post-COVID samples lay a median 101 days (range 35 to 161).

The treatment denotes: approximately 9-day PBMC culture with coronavirus spike peptide pools or control peptides (ViraFEST assay). About 2 million PBMCs went into each well for culture with approximately 10 IU/ml IL-2 and about 9.9 ug/ml peptide pools. The CDR3 contains 16 residues. Germline-derived CDR1 and CDR2 are SGHKS and YYEKEE (reference sequence). V lost 2 bases and J 8 bases, leaving 20 bases between the germline ends. The Oncomine TCR Beta short-read assay was applied to DNA of cultured CD4+ T cells. Cultures of CD4+ T cells served as the source for extracting genomic DNA. TCRdb recomputed calls from the PCR reads with MiXCR, one row per CDR3 protein. The table includes about 13,000 distinct CDR3 sequences, 35% detected once. This clonotype has a single count. What it binds is not known. General study findings and limits: Median reactive clonotypes, those recognizing SARS-CoV-2, rose from about 22 to 38, not significantly.

The chain carries TRBV5-5 and TRBJ2-4; D ambiguous. The sample consisted of CD4+ T cells from blood, cultured in vitro. This clonotype was sampled from a human donor who had recovered from COVID-19. The CDR3, as DNA: TGTGCCAGCAGCTTCTATGACCGGGCCCTTGGGGACATTCAGTACTTC. Protein: CASSFYDRALGDIQYF.